The 20 T cell receptor beta chains below were found in one sample sequenced in a study of T cell responses to AZD1222 COVID-19 vaccine. The data were produced by immunoSEQ multiplex PCR, yet TCRdb's version contains in-frame clones alone and is incomplete. The table shows roughly 140,000 clones, with 90% occurring only once. The sample consisted of peripheral blood, taken 28 days after the second AZD1222 dose. The receptors derive from an adult who received the AZD1222 COVID-19 vaccine.

The chain employs TRBV7-9 and TRBJ2-3; 7 bases match TRBD2. CDR1 and CDR2 from the germline V gene are SEHNR and FQNEAQ (reference sequence). V trimming: 4 bases; J trimming: 3 bases; junction bases outside the gene matches: 7. This CDR3 is 15 amino acids long. In DNA form, the CDR3 reads TGTGCCAGCAGCTCCCGGTCTAGCGGTACAGATACGCAGTATTTT. Its protein is CASSSRSSGTDTQYF.

The V call is TRBV4-3, the J call TRBJ2-5; 9 positions agree with TRBD2. V dropped 0 bases and J dropped 1; count of bases not matched to a gene: 3. Germline V CDR1 and CDR2: LGHNA, YSLEER. The length of the CDR3 is 16 residues. The CDR3 DNA sequence: TGCGCCAGCAGCCAAGAGGCGGGAGGGATCCAAGAGACCCAGTACTTC. Translated, it gives CASSQEAGGIQETQYF.

The CDR3 reads CASSVGQGHGSSGNTIYF. The CDR3 coding sequence is TGTGCCAGCAGCGTAGGACAGGGACACGGAAGCTCTGGAAACACCATATATTTT. The V gene is TRBV9, the J gene TRBJ1-3; 7 positions agree with TRBD1. Looked up from germline, CDR1 is SGDLS and CDR2 is YYNGEE. V lost 0 bases to trimming and J lost 0 bases; unmatched junction nucleotides: 9. This CDR3 comprises 18 residues.

The V and J genes are TRBV19 and TRBJ1-5; D is unclear. The CDR3 spans 13 residues. The V and J ends lost 3 bases and 5 bases respectively, with 8 bases between them. Germline V lookup: CDR1 LNHDA, CDR2 SQIVND (reference sequence). This chain's CDR3 is CASSIRSYQPQHF. CDR3 DNA: TGTGCCAGTAGTATCCGATCGTATCAGCCCCAGCATTTT.

The count of this clone is one. V and J are TRBV6-5 and TRBJ2-6; D unclear. The CDR3 is 13 residues long. CDR1 is MNHEY, CDR2 SVGAGI, per germline. V lost 3 bases, J lost 3 bases, and 3 bases lay in between. The CDR3 coding sequence is TGTGCCAGCAGTTATAGTGGGGCCAACGTCCTGACTTTC. Translated, it gives CASSYSGANVLTF.

The chain couples TRBV21-1 to TRBJ1-2; TRBD1, as called in the table, went unchecked against the DNA. TRBV21-1 is classified as a pseudogene. The CDR3 consists of 16 residues. CDR3 nucleotide sequence: TGTGCCAGCAGGAACTTCGGTACCTCCTCAGGCGAGGGCTACACCTTC. It encodes CASRNFGTSSGEGYTF.

This chain joins TRBV6-1 and TRBJ2-7, with 8 bases identical to TRBD2. Per the germline V gene, CDR1 is MNHNS and CDR2 is SASEGT. The V gene end was trimmed by 8 bases and the J gene end by 3 bases; junction bases not matched to a gene: 9. The CDR3 has 14 amino acids. CDR3 protein: CASGPLAGGYEQYF. CDR3 nucleotides: TGTGCCAGCGGTCCTTTGGCGGGAGGCTACGAGCAGTACTTC.

J is TRBJ1-5 and V is TRBV5-5; possibly TRBD1 for D (6 bases). In germline, CDR1 is SGHKS, CDR2 YYEKEE (reference sequence). With 5 bases removed from V and 0 bases from J, the gap between germline ends came to 15 bases. This CDR3 region has 16 residues. DNA for the CDR3: TGTGCCAGCAGGTCAGGGGAAGTTTATAGCAATCAGCCCCAGCATTTT. This gives the protein CASRSGEVYSNQPQHF.

The chain recombines TRBV24-1 with TRBJ1-3; D uncertain. The CDR3 extends over 15 amino acids. Germline assignment: CDR1 KGHDR and CDR2 SFDVKD. Trimming took 3 bases from V and 0 from J, leaving 8 bases between them. CDR3 nucleotide sequence: TGTGCCACCAGTGATGGACCGAGCTCTGGAAACACCATATATTTT. Its protein product is CATSDGPSSGNTIYF.

The chain joins TRBV2 to TRBJ1-2; D is perhaps TRBD1 (5 bases). CDR1 and CDR2 (germline): SNHLY, FYNNEI. V was pared by 6 bases and J by 1 base, with 9 bases between. The CDR3 loop spans 13 amino acids. CDR3 amino acids: CASRVGRNYGYTF. The DNA for the CDR3 is TGTGCCAGCAGGGTGGGGCGTAACTATGGCTACACCTTC.

The chain uses TRBV7-8 and TRBJ1-4, with D tentatively TRBD1 (5 bases). Germline CDR1 is SGHVS and CDR2 is FQNEAQ. The V end was cut by 6 bases, the J end by 5 bases, with 13 bases between. There are 14 residues in the CDR3. This CDR3 is CASSWTYQNEKLFF. In DNA form, the CDR3 reads TGTGCCAGCAGTTGGACATACCAAAATGAAAAACTGTTTTTT.

V gene TRBV6-5 combines with J gene TRBJ2-5; D is uncertain. V shed 6 bases and J shed 0 bases, with 5 bases lying between them. The CDR3 loop spans 12 amino acids. Germline assignment: CDR1 MNHEY and CDR2 SVGAGI. The CDR3 DNA reads TGTGCCAGCAGCCGGGACCAAGAGACCCAGTACTTC. Its translation: CASSRDQETQYF.

CDR3 coding DNA: TGTGCCTGGAGCGGGGACAGGGGATACACCGGGGAGCTGTTTTTT. It yields the protein CAWSGDRGYTGELFF. The J gene is TRBJ2-2, the V gene TRBV30; 10 bases agree with TRBD1. This CDR3 region has 15 residues. V lost 3 bases to trimming and J lost 3 bases; unmatched junction nucleotides: 4. Germline lookup yields CDR1 GTSNPN and CDR2 SVGIG (reference sequence).

This rearrangement joins TRBV6-1 to TRBJ1-1; 7 positions agree with TRBD1. V trimming: 4 bases; J trimming: 0 bases; junction bases outside the gene matches: 11. The germline V gene has CDR1 MNHNS and CDR2 SASEGT. The CDR3 loop spans 17 amino acids. In DNA form, the CDR3 reads TGTGCCAGCAGTGCCCCCAGGGGGTTAGGAGTGAACACTGAAGCTTTCTTT. It specifies CASSAPRGLGVNTEAFF.

J is TRBJ1-6 and V is TRBV2, with 7 bases aligning to TRBD1. Trimming at V came to 3 bases and at J to 5 bases, leaving 7 bases not matched to a gene. Germline V gene lookup returns CDR1 SNHLY and CDR2 FYNNEI. This CDR3 has 16 amino acids. The CDR3: CASSEEGAGNNSPLHF. The CDR3, as DNA: TGTGCCAGCAGTGAGGAGGGGGCCGGCAATAATTCACCCCTCCACTTT.

The chain uses TRBV24-1 and TRBJ1-1; D not resolved. Germline-derived CDR1 and CDR2 are KGHDR and SFDVKD. Deletions cut 2 bases from V and 5 bases from J, with 11 bases between. CDR3 length equals 14 residues. The DNA of the CDR3 is TGTGCCACCAGTGATTCCGGGAGACGGACTGAAGCTTTCTTT. Protein sequence: CATSDSGRRTEAFF.

The chain couples TRBV2 to TRBJ1-5; D possibly corresponds to TRBD1 (6 bases). The CDR3 sequence is 15 residues long. Germline loops: CDR1 SNHLY, CDR2 FYNNEI. V shed 3 bases and J shed 0 bases, with 9 bases lying between them. The CDR3 is CASSDTGSSNQPQHF. CDR3 DNA sequence: TGTGCCAGCAGTGACACAGGGAGTAGCAATCAGCCCCAGCATTTT.

CDR3 in DNA: TGTGCCAGCAGGCCCATCCGGGACTATGGCTACACCTTC. Amino acid sequence: CASRPIRDYGYTF. The chain is built from TRBV28 and TRBJ1-2; D is unresolved. Looked up from germline, CDR1 is MDHEN and CDR2 is SYDVKM. The CDR3 extends over 13 amino acids. V lost 6 bases and J 3 bases, leaving 11 bases between the germline ends.

This chain uses TRBV19 with TRBJ2-5, with D uncertain. The CDR3 consists of 15 residues. The V gene's germline CDR1 is LNHDA and CDR2 SQIVND (reference sequence). Trimming removed 8 bases from V and 1 base from J, with 17 bases in between. Written as DNA, the CDR3 is TGTGCCAGTTCCGGGCTTGAGGCGGTCCAAGAGACCCAGTACTTC. Translating it yields CASSGLEAVQETQYF.

J is TRBJ1-2 and V is TRBV3-1 (or the pseudogene TRBV3-2); D is undetermined. The CDR3 spans 13 residues. Germline CDR1 reads LGHDT; CDR2 reads YNNKEL (reference sequence). The ends were cut back, 5 bases at V and 4 bases at J, with 11 bases in the middle. Here the CDR3 DNA reads TGTGCCAGCAGCAACCCGCGGGGCTATGGCTACACCTTC. Its protein is CASSNPRGYGYTF.